This TCR beta chain derives from a study of naive and memory T cell subsets. Broader study findings: Especially in CD8 cells, naive repertoires contained a few larger clonotypes, possibly CD45RA-re-expressing memory cells.

This clonotype was detected a few times. Its target is not known. The beta constant-region primer was an equimolar mix of two oligonucleotides covering TRBC1 and TRBC2. Ligated cDNA was amplified by four rounds of PCR with nested alpha and beta constant-region primers and SP2. Ligation attached a single-stranded oligonucleotide with a 12-nucleotide UMI and the SP2 primer to the cDNA 3' end. TCRdb recomputed calls from the UMI-ligation and nested PCR reads with MiXCR, one row per CDR3 protein. The sample contains 150,000 or so distinct CDR3 sequences, 20% to 25% of which appear only once. Cells stained for CD3, CD4, CD8, CD45RA and CD27 were sorted into four subsets. The CDR3 is made up of 14 amino acids. CDR1 and CDR2 from the germline V gene are DFQATT and SNEGSKA (reference sequence). V shed 6 bases and J 3 bases; nucleotides not matched to a gene: 10.

The TCR sequence derives from a human donor in good health. The sequenced material came from naive CD4+ T cells from blood. The rearrangement uses TRBV20-1 and TRBJ1-2; TRBD1 agrees at 7 bases. DNA for the CDR3: TGCAGTGCCACACCGACAGGGAGAGACTATGGCTACACCTTC. Translation gives CSATPTGRDYGYTF.